The T cell receptor beta chain described here comes from a study of Ad26.COV2.S vaccination and SARS-CoV-2 variants. Study-wide findings and caveats: Across vaccine and placebo recipients, the breadth of non-spike TCRs was similar.

Repertoires were generated with immunoSEQ multiplex PCR, while TCRdb's copy carries only in-frame clones and drops some. The sample carries around 450,000 clones, approximately 92% recorded once. A word on this clone: Its specificity is unknown.

Treatment of the sample: some 19 received Ad26.COV2.S at low or high dose, single or two shots; five or six received placebo; per-sample allocation not given. Day 63 after the first injection of vaccine or placebo was the sampling time. Germline V CDR1 and CDR2: SGHTA, FQGNSA. The CDR3 totals 13 residues. V lost 5 bases and J lost 7, with 14 bases in between. Sample: peripheral blood, taken in a trial of Ad26.COV2.S vaccine versus placebo. The rearrangement links TRBV7-2 to TRBJ2-5; D is undetermined. The receptor's source is a person between 18 and 65 years old who received the Ad26.COV2.S COVID-19 vaccine or a placebo. The CDR3 coding sequence is TGTGCCAGCAGCCCACCTTCAATCGGGACCCAGTACTTC. This encodes CASSPPSIGTQYF. Full variable domain (remainder filled in from reference TRBV7-2 and TRBJ2-5): GAGVSQSPSNKVTEKGKDVELRCDPISGHTALYWYRQSLGQGLEFLIYFQGNSAPDKSGLPSDRFSAERTGGSVSTLTIQRTQQEDSAVYLCASSPPSIGTQYFGPGTRLLVL.